The 3 T cell receptor beta chains given below trace back to one sample, sequenced in a study of metastatic and nonmetastatic thyroid tumors. Thyroid surgery was preceded by no treatment in any patient. MiXCR reprocessed the PCR reads for TCRdb. Of some 23,000 clones in the sample, around 21% were seen once. Sequences were obtained from blood. The receptor source for this set is a female donor with papillary thyroid cancer or a benign thyroid nodule (not recorded which). Some clones in this sample may be carry-over from other donors' samples.

V usage is TRBV11-1 and J usage is TRBJ1-3, with a tentative D call TRBD1 (6 bases). The germline V and J ends were trimmed by 5 bases and 3 bases, with 20 bases remaining between them. The length of the CDR3 is 17 residues. Per germline, CDR1 SGHAT and CDR2 FQDESV (reference sequence). The CDR3 DNA sequence: TGTGCCAGCAGCGGGGAAATAGGTGCAGGGGTTGGAAACACCATATATTTT. This codes for CASSGEIGAGVGNTIYF. The complete variable domain, with remaining parts taken from reference TRBV11-1 and TRBJ1-3, reads EAEVAQSPRYKITEKSQAVAFWCDPISGHATLYWYRQILGQGPELLVQFQDESVVDDSQLPKDRFSAERLKGVDSTLKIQPAELGDSAMYLCASSGEIGAGVGNTIYFGEGSWLTVV.

This clone was counted at least ten times. The V and J genes are TRBV20-1 and TRBJ2-1, with 8 bases fitting TRBD1. Germline trimming cut 5 bases from V and 1 base from J; bases unmatched to any gene: 13. Germline V gives CDR1 DFQATT, CDR2 SNEGSKA (reference sequence). The CDR3 has 17 amino acids. The CDR3 DNA reads TGCAGTGCTCACCACCGGACAGGGAAGGGATCCTACAATGAGCAGTTCTTC. Its translation is CSAHHRTGKGSYNEQFF.

This clone counts as medium-sized. The chain uses TRBV19 and TRBJ1-2; the match to TRBD1 covers 7 bases. The CDR3 runs to 13 residues. In germline, CDR1 is LNHDA, CDR2 SQIVND (reference sequence). The J segment lost 6 bases and the V segment lost 7 bases, leaving 8 bases of the junction unmatched. The CDR3 nucleotides read TGTGCCAGTACCCCGACAGGGACAGATGGCTACACCTTC. Amino acids: CASTPTGTDGYTF.